A single sample gave rise to the 22 T cell receptor beta chains below, sequenced in a study of blood T cell repertoires in COVID-19. Profiling relied on immunoSEQ multiplex PCR, and the TCRdb table lists in-frame clones only, not all of them. Of about 95,000 clones listed, 81% were seen once; the top ten hold 4% to 6%. The sample taken for sequencing was peripheral blood. The receptor set was obtained from a man aged 80 or over with COVID-19, enrolled during active disease.

To note about this clone: Relative to the germline gene, one junction end is altered; a read error may explain this. This sequence joins TRBV7-2 and TRBJ2-1; 11 bases fit TRBD2. The CDR3 runs 18 residues. The germline V gene has CDR1 SGHTA and CDR2 FQGNSA. The CDR3 region is CASSSPSGGLVSHNEQFF. The CDR3 DNA reads TGTGCCAGCAGCTCCCCTAGCGGGGGGTTGGTCTCCCACAATGAGCAGTTCTTC.

Here the CDR3 DNA reads TGTGCCAGCTCACCACCGGGACTAGCGGGGCACACCCAACAATGGTCGCAGTTCTTC. Protein product: CASSPPGLAGHTQQWSQFF. The chain combines TRBV18 with TRBJ2-1, with 13 bases lining up with TRBD2. Germline values: CDR1 KGHSH, CDR2 LQKENI. The CDR3 has 19 amino acids. V lost 0 bases and J lost 12; bases outside the gene matches: 17.

This chain connects TRBV18 to TRBJ1-2, with D perhaps TRBD1 (6 bases). The CDR3 loop spans 16 amino acids. Germline assignment: CDR1 KGHSH and CDR2 LQKENI. V was trimmed by 3 bases and J by 4 bases, leaving 18 bases between them. The CDR3 loop reads CASSPRYGGESYGYTF. The CDR3 DNA sequence: TGTGCCAGCTCACCCCGGTATGGGGGCGAAAGCTATGGCTACACCTTC.

The sample holds one count of this clone. The rearrangement links TRBV4-2 to TRBJ2-1; TRBD2 matches 10 bases. V shed 1 base and J 9 bases; nucleotides not matched to a gene: 9. Germline lookup yields CDR1 LGHNA and CDR2 YNFKEQ. This CDR3 is 16 amino acids long. The CDR3 DNA follows: TGTGCCAGCAGCCAAGTTCTGAGCGGGGGGGCCGGTGAGCAGTTCTTC. Its protein product is CASSQVLSGGAGEQFF.

This clone was recorded only once. The chain has TRBV9 and TRBJ2-1; 8 nucleotides match TRBD2. The CDR3 totals 16 residues. Germline V gene data show CDR1 as SGDLS and CDR2 as YYNGEE. The junction had 9 bases not matched to a gene; V was cut back by 0 bases and J by 7 bases. CDR3 sequence: CASSVVPAGARNEQFF. The CDR3 bases are TGTGCCAGCAGCGTAGTACCAGCGGGAGCACGAAATGAGCAGTTCTTC.

The genes are TRBV4-3 and TRBJ1-1; D may be TRBD1 (5 bases). Trimming pared 0 bases from V and 5 bases from J, leaving 13 bases between. There are 15 residues in the CDR3. Per germline, CDR1 LGHNA and CDR2 YSLEER. The chain's CDR3 is CASSQDRQGWTEAFF. In nucleotides, the CDR3 is TGCGCCAGCAGCCAAGATCGGCAGGGTTGGACTGAAGCTTTCTTT.

The chain couples TRBV2 to TRBJ1-2, with D perhaps matching TRBD1 (5 bases). V lost 6 bases and J lost 7, with 15 bases in between. The CDR3 has 13 amino acids. CDR1 and CDR2 (germline): SNHLY, FYNNEI. CDR3 region: CASREQAAFGYTF. CDR3 nucleotides: TGTGCCAGCAGAGAACAGGCCGCTTTTGGCTACACCTTC.

CDR3 amino acids: CASSPGRTATNEKLFF. CDR3 coding DNA: TGTGCCAGCAGTCCAGGAAGAACGGCAACTAATGAAAAACTGTTTTTT. The chain has TRBV6-6 and TRBJ1-4; D is uncertain. This CDR3 contains 16 residues. The V and J ends lost 5 bases and 0 bases respectively, with 13 bases between them. Germline lookup yields CDR1 MNHNY and CDR2 SVGAGI (reference sequence).

The chain uses TRBV27 and TRBJ2-2, with D perhaps TRBD1 (6 bases). Trimming took off 2 bases at V and 11 bases at J, with 9 bases between the two ends. Germline CDR1 MNHEY, CDR2 SMNVEV (reference sequence). The CDR3 consists of 12 residues. This CDR3 reads CASSLAQGELFF. The CDR3 region has the DNA TGTGCCAGCAGTTTAGCACAGGGAGAGCTGTTTTTT.

The chain recombines TRBV2 with TRBJ2-2; TRBD1 matches 8 bases. CDR3 length: 15 amino acids. Trimming cost V 6 bases and J 5 bases; bases outside gene matches: 8. Germline V gives CDR1 SNHLY, CDR2 FYNNEI. For the CDR3, the DNA is TGTGCCAGCAGCTTCGGACAGGGCTATACCGGGGAGCTGTTTTTT. Residues: CASSFGQGYTGELFF.

The chain carries TRBV27 and TRBJ1-1; 7 nucleotides match TRBD1. Per germline, CDR1 MNHEY and CDR2 SMNVEV (reference sequence). The trim removed 5 bases at V and 2 bases at J, leaving 5 bases unmatched. The CDR3 totals 14 residues. The CDR3 nucleotides are TGTGCCAGCAGTCAACAGGGGAAAAACACTGAAGCTTTCTTT. It is translated as CASSQQGKNTEAFF.

The chain recombines TRBV28 with TRBJ1-3; 11 nucleotides match TRBD1. This CDR3 has 17 residues. After removal of 0 bases from V and 2 bases from J, the junction contained 3 bases not matched to a gene. Germline V CDR1 and CDR2: MDHEN, SYDVKM. CDR3 loop: CASSLWGQGDTGNTIYF. The CDR3 DNA is TGTGCCAGCAGTTTATGGGGACAGGGGGATACTGGAAACACCATATATTTT. Full variable domain (outside the CDR3, taken from reference TRBV28 and TRBJ1-3): DVKVTQSSRYLVKRTGEKVFLECVQDMDHENMFWYRQDPGLGLRLIYFSYDVKMKEKGDIPEGYSVSREKKERFSLILESASTNQTSMYLCASSLWGQGDTGNTIYFGEGSWLTVV.

The chain combines TRBV30 with TRBJ2-1; 10 bases are shared with TRBD2. The CDR3 consists of 16 residues. Germline-derived CDR1 and CDR2 are GTSNPN and SVGIG (reference sequence). Trimming took 4 bases from V and 9 from J; bases not matched to a gene: 15. CDR3 coding DNA: TGTGCCTGGAAAGTCAGCGGGAGGGCCCTGTTGAGTGAGCAGTTCTTC. Translation: CAWKVSGRALLSEQFF. The full variable domain, with the rest looked up from reference TRBV30 and TRBJ2-1, is SQTIHQWPATLVQPVGSPLSLECTVEGTSNPNLYWYRQAAGRGLQLLFYSVGIGQISSEVPQNLSASRPQDRQFILSSKKLLLSDSGFYLCAWKVSGRALLSEQFFGPGTRLTVL.

This chain joins TRBV27 and TRBJ1-2; no definite D call. Germline V lookup: CDR1 MNHEY, CDR2 SMNVEV (reference sequence). The CDR3 has 14 amino acids. V shed 6 bases and J shed 4 bases, with 15 bases lying between them. CDR3 protein: CASSRDGGSYGYTF. CDR3 nucleotides: TGTGCCAGCAGCCGTGACGGCGGCTCCTATGGCTACACCTTC.

The V and J genes are TRBV19 and TRBJ1-2, with 7 bases aligning to TRBD1. V trimming: 3 bases; J trimming: 3 bases; junction bases outside the gene matches: 10. Germline values: CDR1 LNHDA, CDR2 SQIVND (reference sequence). This CDR3 is built from 16 residues. The DNA for the CDR3 is TGTGCCAGTAGTATTTCACAGGGGCTGGTTGACTATGGCTACACCTTC. Its translation is CASSISQGLVDYGYTF.

This chain links TRBV9 with TRBJ1-4, with D perhaps matching TRBD1 (6 bases). Trimming removed 2 bases from V and 3 bases from J, with 11 bases in between. The length of the CDR3 is 15 residues. CDR1 is SGDLS, CDR2 YYNGEE, per germline. CDR3 in DNA: TGTGCCAGCAGCGTTGGTACAGGGCCTAATGAAAAACTGTTTTTT. Residues: CASSVGTGPNEKLFF.

Only a few counts were recorded for this clone. The rearrangement links TRBV7-2 to TRBJ2-7, with D possibly TRBD1 on 6 matching bases. With 1 base removed from V and 3 bases from J, the gap between germline ends came to 7 bases. The germline V gene has CDR1 SGHTA and CDR2 FQGNSA. CDR3 length: 13 residues. The CDR3 here is CASSLGTVYEQYF. The CDR3 coding sequence is TGTGCCAGCAGCTTAGGGACAGTCTACGAGCAGTACTTC.

This chain connects TRBV5-1 to TRBJ1-2; 7 bases align to TRBD1. The CDR3 runs to 15 residues. V trimming: 0 bases; J trimming: 2 bases; junction bases outside the gene matches: 4. CDR1 and CDR2 from the germline V gene are SGHRS and YFSETQ. CDR3 nucleotides: TGCGCCAGCAGCTTGGTTCCGACAGGGAACTATGGCTACACCTTC. Its translation is CASSLVPTGNYGYTF. Full variable domain (missing parts from reference TRBV5-1 and TRBJ1-2): KAGVTQTPRYLIKTRGQQVTLSCSPISGHRSVSWYQQTPGQGLQFLFEYFSETQRNKGNFPGRFSGRQFSNSRSEMNVSTLELGDSALYLCASSLVPTGNYGYTFGSGTRLTVV.

This clone was recorded only once. The V gene is TRBV30, the J gene TRBJ1-5, with 7 bases fitting TRBD1. V lost 2 bases and J lost 4; bases outside the gene matches: 2. The germline CDR1 and CDR2 sequences are GTSNPN and SVGIG (reference sequence). The CDR3 sequence is 13 residues long. For the CDR3, the DNA is TGTGCCTGGAGTTCGGGACAGAATCAGCCCCAGCATTTT. It translates to CAWSSGQNQPQHF.

The V gene is TRBV27, the J gene TRBJ1-4; D is possibly TRBD1 (5 bases). Germline lookup yields CDR1 MNHEY and CDR2 SMNVEV (reference sequence). The CDR3 has 13 residues. With 5 bases removed from V and 8 bases from J, the gap between germline ends came to 12 bases. DNA of the CDR3: TGTGCCAGCAGTCTCAGGGATGGCGAAAAACTGTTTTTT. Amino acid sequence: CASSLRDGEKLFF.

V and J are TRBV7-9 and TRBJ2-7, with 10 bases matching TRBD1. Germline lookup yields CDR1 SEHNR and CDR2 FQNEAQ (reference sequence). The CDR3 length is 15 residues. J was trimmed by 2 bases and V by 5 bases; bases with no gene match: 6. The CDR3 sequence: CASSPGQGVTYEQYF. The CDR3 DNA reads TGTGCCAGCAGCCCCGGACAGGGGGTAACCTACGAGCAGTACTTC. Complete variable domain (other parts from reference TRBV7-9 and TRBJ2-7): DTGVSQNPRHKITKRGQNVTFRCDPISEHNRLYWYRQTLGQGPEFLTYFQNEAQLEKSRLLSDRFSAERPKGSFSTLEIQRTEQGDSAMYLCASSPGQGVTYEQYFGPGTRLTVT.

A few counts support this clone. The chain links TRBV5-5 to TRBJ2-3; TRBD1 might be the D (5 bases). The CDR3 covers 12 residues. Between the trimmed V and J ends, which lost 4 bases and 3 bases, there was a span of 6 bases. Per the germline V gene, CDR1 is SGHKS and CDR2 is YYEKEE (reference sequence). The CDR3 spells CASSDSTDTQYF. DNA for the CDR3: TGTGCCAGCAGCGACAGTACAGATACGCAGTATTTT. The variable domain in full, with the rest retrieved from reference TRBV5-5 and TRBJ2-3, is DAGVTQSPTHLIKTRGQQVTLRCSPISGHKSVSWYQQVLGQGPQFIFQYYEKEERGRGNFPDRFSARQFPNYSSELNVNALLLGDSALYLCASSDSTDTQYFGPGTRLTVL.